These 2 T cell receptor beta chains were all obtained from the same sample, sequenced in a study of cytomegalovirus exposure and HLA in healthy donors. PCR primers comprised 60 Vbeta and 13 Jbeta primers. Measured with immunoSEQ multiplex PCR; TCRdb has only the in-frame clones, and not every one. The sample gives 95,000 to 150,000 clones, around 80% of which show up once; roughly 9% is in the top ten. Sequenced: PBMCs. The receptors originated from a woman between 45 and 65 years old in good health and CMV-seropositive.

The V gene is TRBV30, the J gene TRBJ1-6; 7 positions match TRBD1. Germline CDR1 reads GTSNPN; CDR2 reads SVGIG (reference sequence). J was trimmed by 10 bases and V by 2 bases; bases with no gene match: 5. The CDR3 covers 13 residues. CDR3 DNA: TGTGCCTGGAGTCCGGGACAGCTATCACCCCTCCACTTT. Amino acids: CAWSPGQLSPLHF.

The rearrangement joins TRBV19 to TRBJ2-1; 9 nucleotides line up with TRBD1. The CDR3 is 15 amino acids. Germline-derived CDR1 and CDR2 are LNHDA and SQIVND (reference sequence). V gave up 4 bases and J gave up 0 bases; unmatched junction bases: 1. The CDR3 is CASSKTGGSYNEQFF. CDR3 bases: TGTGCCAGTAGTAAGACAGGGGGCTCCTACAATGAGCAGTTCTTC.